The 31 T cell receptor beta chains given below trace back to one sample, sequenced in a study of shared clonotypes between healthy human individuals. The assay was immunoSEQ multiplex PCR, and TCRdb's table has in-frame clones only and misses some. The table has about 1.5 million clones, roughly 97% seen once. The sample consisted of naive CD4+ T cells sorted from blood. Subset given: CD45RA+ positively selected. These receptor sequences come from a man between 25 and 39 years old in good health.

The chain employs TRBV28 and TRBJ2-2; a weak D match, TRBD2 (6 bases). Trimming pared 6 bases from V and 6 bases from J, leaving 11 bases between. Germline values: CDR1 MDHEN, CDR2 SYDVKM. The CDR3 has 13 residues. This chain's CDR3 is CASRRTGAGELFF. The CDR3 DNA reads TGTGCCAGCAGGAGAACGGGGGCCGGGGAGCTGTTTTTT.

V and J are TRBV9 and TRBJ1-1; TRBD1 matches 7 bases. The germline V gene has CDR1 SGDLS and CDR2 YYNGEE. V lost 4 bases, J lost 1 base, and 10 bases stayed unmatched. The length of the CDR3 is 16 residues. The CDR3 region is CASSNRQGGRNTEAFF. The CDR3 DNA sequence: TGTGCCAGCAGCAATCGACAGGGCGGGAGGAACACTGAAGCTTTCTTT.

This chain connects TRBV9 to TRBJ2-7, with 9 bases fitting TRBD1. This CDR3 has 14 residues. Trimming at V came to 4 bases and at J to 7 bases, leaving 9 bases not matched to a gene. Germline V lookup: CDR1 SGDLS, CDR2 YYNGEE. CDR3 in DNA: TGTGCCAGCAGCTTCGGACAGGGGTCGAGTGAGCAGTACTTC. Translation: CASSFGQGSSEQYF.

This chain links TRBV14 with TRBJ1-5, with 9 bases identical to TRBD1. V lost 10 bases, J lost 5 bases, and 9 bases stayed unmatched. Germline V gene sequence: CDR1 SGHDN, CDR2 FVKESK. The CDR3 runs to 14 residues. The CDR3 protein is CAIRGQGRDQPQHF. For the CDR3, the DNA is TGTGCCATCCGGGGACAGGGAAGGGATCAGCCCCAGCATTTT.

This sequence joins TRBV27 and TRBJ2-3; D is uncertain. The CDR3 loop spans 12 amino acids. V was shortened by 2 bases and J by 8 bases, with 8 bases between the two germline ends. Germline V gene lookup returns CDR1 MNHEY and CDR2 SMNVEV (reference sequence). The CDR3 DNA sequence: TGTGCCAGCAGTTTACCCTGGGGTACGCAGTATTTT. Protein: CASSLPWGTQYF.

This chain joins TRBV28 and TRBJ2-7; D may be TRBD2 (6 bases). Germline assignment: CDR1 MDHEN and CDR2 SYDVKM. Deletions cut 6 bases from V and 1 base from J, with 10 bases between. The CDR3 consists of 13 residues. The CDR3 region has the DNA TGTGCCAGCAGCGCGGGACTGTCCTACGAGCAGTACTTC. Translation gives CASSAGLSYEQYF.

This rearrangement joins TRBV19 to TRBJ2-7; weak D call: TRBD1 (5 bases). Germline CDR1 reads LNHDA; CDR2 reads SQIVND (reference sequence). The CDR3 is 14 amino acids. Trimming stripped 5 bases from V and 3 bases from J, with 14 bases between. This chain's CDR3 is CASSPADKFYEQYF. CDR3 bases: TGTGCCAGTAGTCCTGCGGACAAATTCTACGAGCAGTACTTC.

This clone was picked up one time. The V and J genes are TRBV30 and TRBJ2-7; the match to TRBD2 covers 12 bases. The germline gives CDR1 GTSNPN, CDR2 SVGIG (reference sequence). This CDR3 is built from 16 residues. After removal of 5 bases from V and 12 bases from J, the junction contained 20 bases not matched to a gene. In DNA, the CDR3 is TGTGCCTGGTGGGGGAGACTAGCGGGAGTCTCGTCACAGTGGTACTTC. Residues: CAWWGRLAGVSSQWYF.

The chain employs TRBV4-3 and TRBJ1-2, with TRBD1 identical over 7 bases. The CDR3 consists of 14 residues. Germline V gene data show CDR1 as LGHNA and CDR2 as YSLEER. Losses at the gene ends were 3 bases for V and 4 bases for J; bases not matched to a gene: 5. The CDR3 sequence is CASSHLQGSYGYTF. CDR3 DNA sequence: TGCGCCAGCAGCCATCTACAGGGGAGCTATGGCTACACCTTC.

The chain uses TRBV5-1 and TRBJ1-4; D not resolved. The CDR3 is 16 amino acids. Germline V gene sequence: CDR1 SGHRS, CDR2 YFSETQ. Trimming cost V 5 bases and J 0 bases, with 14 bases left between them. CDR3 region: CASREGWVATNEKLFF. The CDR3 coding sequence is TGCGCCAGCAGAGAAGGGTGGGTTGCAACTAATGAAAAACTGTTTTTT.

The V call is TRBV19, the J call TRBJ2-7; 7 bases are shared with TRBD2. The CDR3 consists of 13 residues. Germline assignment: CDR1 LNHDA and CDR2 SQIVND (reference sequence). After removal of 9 bases from V and 7 bases from J, the junction contained 12 bases not matched to a gene. The CDR3 nucleotides are TGTGCCAGCCGGGAGGCGCCACGGCATGAGCAGTACTTC. Translated, it gives CASREAPRHEQYF.

This rearrangement joins TRBV9 to TRBJ2-3; D is possibly TRBD2 (5 bases). Germline V CDR1 and CDR2: SGDLS, YYNGEE. Trimming took off 6 bases at V and 1 base at J, with 15 bases between the two ends. The CDR3 sequence is 15 residues long. The CDR3 DNA sequence: TGTGCCAGCACTCAATCCGGACTCGGCACAGATACGCAGTATTTT. Residues: CASTQSGLGTDTQYF.

The chain links TRBV9 to TRBJ1-1, with D hard to call. The CDR3 consists of 15 residues. Germline CDR1 and CDR2: SGDLS and YYNGEE. Trimming removed 0 bases from V and 4 bases from J, with 13 bases in between. This CDR3 is CASSVGGSLRTEAFF. The CDR3 bases are TGTGCCAGCAGCGTAGGAGGGAGCCTTCGCACTGAAGCTTTCTTT. Based on the CDR3 plus reference TRBV9 and TRBJ1-1, the full variable domain is DSGVTQTPKHLITATGQRVTLRCSPRSGDLSVYWYQQSLDQGLQFLIQYYNGEERAKGNILERFSAQQFPDLHSELNLSSLELGDSALYFCASSVGGSLRTEAFFGQGTRLTVV.

V usage is TRBV5-1 and J usage is TRBJ2-3; D is unresolved. The germline V gene has CDR1 SGHRS and CDR2 YFSETQ. The ends were cut back, 4 bases at V and 0 bases at J, with 12 bases in the middle. This CDR3 has 15 residues. CDR3 coding DNA: TGCGCCAGCAGCGCGATCACAGTAAGCACAGATACGCAGTATTTT. It is translated as CASSAITVSTDTQYF. The full variable domain, rest sourced from reference TRBV5-1 and TRBJ2-3, is KAGVTQTPRYLIKTRGQQVTLSCSPISGHRSVSWYQQTPGQGLQFLFEYFSETQRNKGNFPGRFSGRQFSNSRSEMNVSTLELGDSALYLCASSAITVSTDTQYFGPGTRLTVL.

The gene calls are TRBV25-1 and TRBJ1-5; D possibly corresponds to TRBD1 (5 bases). The CDR3 has 14 residues. The V and J ends lost 4 bases and 4 bases respectively, with 11 bases between them. Germline V CDR1 and CDR2: MGHDK, SYGVNS. The CDR3 is CASSVSGRNQPQHF. In DNA form, the CDR3 reads TGTGCCAGCAGTGTTTCGGGGCGAAATCAGCCCCAGCATTTT.

This clone was counted a single time. This chain joins TRBV2 and TRBJ2-1; 8 bases align to TRBD2. Trimming removed 3 bases from V and 8 bases from J; junction bases left unmatched: 15. Germline V gene data show CDR1 as SNHLY and CDR2 as FYNNEI. The CDR3 length is 17 residues. The CDR3, as DNA: TGTGCCAGCAGTGATGGTTCCGGGACTAGGGTTGAGGATGAGCAGTTCTTC. It yields the protein CASSDGSGTRVEDEQFF.

This clone has just one count. The chain couples TRBV7-2 to TRBJ2-3; 7 positions agree with TRBD2. Trimming removed 7 bases from V and 1 base from J; junction bases left unmatched: 8. The CDR3 runs to 15 residues. Germline assignment: CDR1 SGHTA and CDR2 FQGNSA. As DNA, the CDR3 is TGTGCCAGCACCTCAGAAGCGGGACGCACAGATACGCAGTATTTT. Protein: CASTSEAGRTDTQYF.

The rearrangement uses TRBV30 and TRBJ2-3, with TRBD2 matching over 9 bases. The germline CDR1 and CDR2 sequences are GTSNPN and SVGIG (reference sequence). The trim removed 3 bases at V and 2 bases at J, leaving 3 bases unmatched. This CDR3 comprises 14 residues. The CDR3 nucleotides read TGTGCCTGGAGGCTAGCGGGAAACACAGATACGCAGTATTTT. Translation gives CAWRLAGNTDTQYF.

The chain carries TRBV18 and TRBJ2-1; the D call may be TRBD1 or TRBD2 (5 bases each). V gave up 6 bases and J gave up 15 bases, with 24 bases separating them. The CDR3 has 14 amino acids. Germline V gene lookup returns CDR1 KGHSH and CDR2 LQKENI. The CDR3 reads CASSWDRASNARFF. CDR3 nucleotide sequence: TGTGCCAGCTCTTGGGACCGGGCTAGCAACGCGCGGTTCTTC.

The chain recombines TRBV20-1 with TRBJ1-1; perhaps TRBD1 as D (5 bases). Germline CDR1 is DFQATT and CDR2 is SNEGSKA (reference sequence). This CDR3 contains 11 residues. Trimming took off 2 bases at V and 6 bases at J, with 7 bases between the two ends. CDR3 sequence: CSARLGAEAFF. The DNA of the CDR3 is TGCAGTGCTAGATTGGGGGCTGAAGCTTTCTTT.

V is TRBV5-1 and J is TRBJ2-7, with D possibly matching TRBD1 (6 bases). Germline V gene lookup returns CDR1 SGHRS and CDR2 YFSETQ. The CDR3 is 15 amino acids. Trimming cost V 0 bases and J 3 bases, with 13 bases left between them. CDR3 coding DNA: TGCGCCAGCAGCTTGGTACAGGGTGTTCTCTACGAGCAGTACTTC. This translates into CASSLVQGVLYEQYF.

CDR3 sequence (DNA): TGTGCCAGCAGTTTGAGGGGAGCTTTCTACAATGAGCAGTTCTTC. As protein: CASSLRGAFYNEQFF. The chain carries TRBV28 and TRBJ2-1; D possibly matches TRBD1 or TRBD2 (5 bases each). V lost 3 bases and J lost 3, with 12 bases in between. The CDR3 sequence is 15 residues long. Germline CDR1 and CDR2: MDHEN and SYDVKM.

This chain links TRBV14 with TRBJ2-3; 9 positions agree with TRBD2. This CDR3 has 12 amino acids. Trimming at V came to 9 bases and at J to 13 bases, leaving 11 bases not matched to a gene. CDR1 SGHDN and CDR2 FVKESK come from the germline V gene. The CDR3 spells CARGTSTPREYF. CDR3 coding DNA: TGTGCCAGAGGGACTAGCACACCCCGGGAGTATTTT. The whole variable domain, filled in from reference TRBV14 and TRBJ2-3, reads EAGVTQFPSHSVIEKGQTVTLRCDPISGHDNLYWYRRVMGKEIKFLLHFVKESKQDESGMPNNRFLAERTGGTYSTLKVQPAELEDSGVYFCARGTSTPREYFGPGTRLTVL.

The CDR3 DNA sequence: TGTGCCAGCAGTTTGGTCGGGGGGCCGCCCCAGCATTTT. Its protein is CASSLVGGPPQHF. The V gene is TRBV28, the J gene TRBJ1-5, with D perhaps matching TRBD1 (6 bases). V gave up 3 bases and J gave up 9 bases, with 12 bases separating them. The germline CDR1 and CDR2 sequences are MDHEN and SYDVKM. CDR3 length equals 13 residues.

V is TRBV28 and J is TRBJ2-3; the D gene is possibly TRBD2 (6 bases). The CDR3 spans 15 residues. The germline V gene has CDR1 MDHEN and CDR2 SYDVKM. Trimming took off 3 bases at V and 7 bases at J, with 17 bases between the two ends. For the CDR3, the DNA is TGTGCCAGCAGTTTCGGGTCTCGGGACTTTAATACGCAGTATTTT. Its translation is CASSFGSRDFNTQYF.

The rearrangement links TRBV18 to TRBJ1-1; weak D call: TRBD1 (5 bases). V lost 2 bases and J 4 bases, leaving 11 bases between the germline ends. This CDR3 is built from 14 residues. From germline, CDR1 is KGHSH and CDR2 LQKENI. DNA for the CDR3: TGTGCCAGCTCACCATTGGCAGGGCCCACTGAAGCTTTCTTT. Its protein product is CASSPLAGPTEAFF.

V gene TRBV7-9 combines with J gene TRBJ1-1; D remains unclear. Trimming pared 1 base from V and 4 bases from J, leaving 4 bases between. The CDR3 covers 12 residues. Per germline, CDR1 SEHNR and CDR2 FQNEAQ (reference sequence). Written as DNA, the CDR3 is TGTGCCAGCAGCTTAGTCCCCACTGAAGCTTTCTTT. Translated: CASSLVPTEAFF. Together with reference TRBV7-9 and TRBJ1-1, the CDR3 gives the full variable domain: DTGVSQNPRHKITKRGQNVTFRCDPISEHNRLYWYRQTLGQGPEFLTYFQNEAQLEKSRLLSDRFSAERPKGSFSTLEIQRTEQGDSAMYLCASSLVPTEAFFGQGTRLTVV.

This clone was seen a single time. The chain joins TRBV10-1 to TRBJ2-2, with 7 bases lining up with TRBD1. The trim removed 6 bases at V and 2 bases at J, leaving 3 bases unmatched. Per germline, CDR1 WNHNN and CDR2 SYGVQD (reference sequence). The CDR3 loop spans 14 amino acids. The CDR3 loop reads CASSRQGNTGELFF. CDR3 coding DNA: TGCGCCAGCAGCAGACAGGGAAACACCGGGGAGCTGTTTTTT.

The V gene is TRBV27, the J gene TRBJ2-3; TRBD2 aligns across 7 bases. The CDR3 totals 14 residues. Germline V gives CDR1 MNHEY, CDR2 SMNVEV (reference sequence). V shed 5 bases, J shed 4 bases, and the junction held 6 bases outside the gene matches. CDR3 sequence reads: CASSPGGYPDTQYF. In nucleotides, the CDR3 is TGTGCCAGCAGTCCGGGGGGATACCCAGATACGCAGTATTTT.

This rearrangement joins TRBV2 to TRBJ2-2; D perhaps matches TRBD2 (6 bases). Trimming removed 5 bases from V and 5 bases from J, with 15 bases in between. CDR1 SNHLY and CDR2 FYNNEI come from the germline V gene. The CDR3 runs 15 residues. The CDR3 coding sequence is TGTGCCAGCAGTCTCAGAGCGGGCTCGACCGGGGAGCTGTTTTTT. Its translation: CASSLRAGSTGELFF.

The chain is built from TRBV5-8 and TRBJ2-1; 7 nucleotides align to TRBD2. With 0 bases clipped from V and 9 bases from J, the junction kept 6 bases outside the gene matches. The CDR3 sequence is 14 residues long. From germline, CDR1 is SGHTS and CDR2 YDEGEE. The CDR3 region is CASSLETSFFEQFF. CDR3 coding DNA: TGTGCCAGCAGCTTGGAGACTAGCTTTTTTGAGCAGTTCTTC.